This T cell receptor (beta chain) is drawn from a study of vaccination and CD4 T cells after COVID-19. Study background: Samples were taken after vaccination, a median of approximately 72 days after dose two, with a range of 14 to 241.

V dropped 2 bases and J dropped 7 bases, with 12 bases sitting between them. CDR3 length: 14 residues. With the Oncomine TCR Beta short-read assay, DNA from cultured CD4+ T cells was sequenced. TCRdb re-analysed the PCR reads in MiXCR, keeping a single row per CDR3 protein. The sample yields about 15,000 distinct CDR3 sequences, approximately 53% seen once. With respect to this clonotype: Antigen: not known.

Treatment denoted: approximately nine-day PBMC culture with coronavirus spike peptide pools or control peptides (ViraFEST assay). The authors replaced half the medium with fresh IL-2 medium on days 3 and 7. The clonotype was recovered from a human donor who had recovered from COVID-19. Sequencing was carried out using CD4+ T cells from blood, cultured in vitro. J is TRBJ1-5 and V is TRBV12-3 or TRBV12-4; D might be TRBD1 (5 bases). The chain's CDR3 is CASSLSGGVQPQHF. For the CDR3, the DNA is TGTGCCAGCAGTTTATCGGGGGGAGTACAGCCCCAGCATTTT.